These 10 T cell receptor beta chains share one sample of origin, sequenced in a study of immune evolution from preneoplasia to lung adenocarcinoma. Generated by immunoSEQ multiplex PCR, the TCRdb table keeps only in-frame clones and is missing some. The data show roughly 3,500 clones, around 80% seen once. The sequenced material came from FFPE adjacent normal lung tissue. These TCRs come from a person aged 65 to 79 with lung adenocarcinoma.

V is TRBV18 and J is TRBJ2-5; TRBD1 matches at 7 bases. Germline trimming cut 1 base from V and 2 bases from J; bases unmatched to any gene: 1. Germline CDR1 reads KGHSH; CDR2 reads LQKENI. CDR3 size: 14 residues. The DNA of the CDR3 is TGTGCCAGCTCACCACTCAGGGGGCAAGAGACCCAGTACTTC. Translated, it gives CASSPLRGQETQYF.

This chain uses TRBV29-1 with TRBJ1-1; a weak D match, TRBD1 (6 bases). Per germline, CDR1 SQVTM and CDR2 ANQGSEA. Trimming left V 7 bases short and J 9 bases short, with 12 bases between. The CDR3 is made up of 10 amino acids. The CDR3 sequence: CSARQDQAFF. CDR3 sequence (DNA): TGCAGCGCCCGACAGGACCAAGCTTTCTTT.

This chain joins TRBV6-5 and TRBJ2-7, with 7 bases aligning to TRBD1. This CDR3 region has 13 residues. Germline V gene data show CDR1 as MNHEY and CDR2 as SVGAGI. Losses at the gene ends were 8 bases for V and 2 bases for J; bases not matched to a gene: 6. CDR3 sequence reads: CASGQVPTYEQYF. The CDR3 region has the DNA TGTGCCAGCGGACAGGTCCCCACCTACGAGCAGTACTTC.

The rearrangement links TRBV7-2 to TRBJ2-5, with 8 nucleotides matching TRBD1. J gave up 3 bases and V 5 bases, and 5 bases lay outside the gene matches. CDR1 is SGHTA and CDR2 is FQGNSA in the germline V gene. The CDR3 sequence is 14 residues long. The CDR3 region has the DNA TGTGCCAGCAGCATGACAGGGGAGAAAGAGACCCAGTACTTC. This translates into CASSMTGEKETQYF.

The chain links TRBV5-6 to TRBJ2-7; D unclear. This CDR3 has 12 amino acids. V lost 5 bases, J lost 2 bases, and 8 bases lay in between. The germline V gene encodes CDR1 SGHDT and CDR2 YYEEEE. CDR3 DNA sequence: TGTGCCAGCAGTTTTCTTGCCTACGAGCAGTACTTC. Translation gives CASSFLAYEQYF.

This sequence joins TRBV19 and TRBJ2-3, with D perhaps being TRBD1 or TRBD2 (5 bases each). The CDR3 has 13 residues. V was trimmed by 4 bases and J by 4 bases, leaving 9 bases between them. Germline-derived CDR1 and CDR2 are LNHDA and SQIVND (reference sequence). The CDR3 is CASSRGYADTQYF. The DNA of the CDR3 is TGTGCCAGTAGTAGGGGGTATGCAGATACGCAGTATTTT. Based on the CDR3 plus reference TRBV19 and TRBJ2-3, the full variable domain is DGGITQSPKYLFRKEGQNVTLSCEQNLNHDAMYWYRQDPGQGLRLIYYSQIVNDFQKGDIAEGYSVSREKKESFPLTVTSAQKNPTAFYLCASSRGYADTQYFGPGTRLTVL.

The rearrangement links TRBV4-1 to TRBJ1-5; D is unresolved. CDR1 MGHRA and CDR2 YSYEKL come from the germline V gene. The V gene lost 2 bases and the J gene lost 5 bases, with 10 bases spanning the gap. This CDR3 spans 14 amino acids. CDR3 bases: TGCGCCAGCAGCCAAATTCGGGCCGATCAGCCCCAGCATTTT. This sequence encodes CASSQIRADQPQHF.

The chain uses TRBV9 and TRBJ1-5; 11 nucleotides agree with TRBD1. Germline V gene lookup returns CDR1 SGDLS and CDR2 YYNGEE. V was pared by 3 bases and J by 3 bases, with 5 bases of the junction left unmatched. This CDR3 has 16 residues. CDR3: CASSAGDRGVNQPQHF. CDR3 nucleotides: TGTGCCAGCAGCGCGGGGGACAGGGGGGTCAATCAGCCCCAGCATTTT.

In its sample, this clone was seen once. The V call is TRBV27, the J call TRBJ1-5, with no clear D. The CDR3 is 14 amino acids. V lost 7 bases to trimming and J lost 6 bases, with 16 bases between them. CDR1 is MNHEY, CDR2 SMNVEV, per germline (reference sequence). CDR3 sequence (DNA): TGTGCCAGCATGTCGTTGGCAGGTAGTCAGCCCCAGCATTTT. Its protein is CASMSLAGSQPQHF.

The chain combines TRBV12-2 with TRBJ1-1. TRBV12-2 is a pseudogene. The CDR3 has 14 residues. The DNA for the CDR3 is TGTGCAAGTCGCTTAGCCGGATCAAGGACTGAAGCTTTCTTT. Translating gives CASRLAGSRTEAFF.